Shown below are 20 T cell receptor beta chains from a single sample sequenced in a study of early T cells in non-severe SARS-CoV-2 infection. TCRdb independently ran MiXCR on the 5' RACE reads; one entry per CDR3 protein. The sample shows about 36,000 distinct CDR3 sequences, more than 8% of them seen only once. The source material was whole blood. Receptors were obtained from an adult who was a healthcare worker with PCR-confirmed SARS-CoV-2 infection or an uninfected control (not recorded which).

The chain couples TRBV29-1 to TRBJ2-2; 9 positions agree with TRBD2. The CDR3 length is 14 residues. V gave up 4 bases and J gave up 7 bases; unmatched junction bases: 7. CDR1 and CDR2 (germline): SQVTM, ANQGSEA. The CDR3 is CSVGSGGSNGELFF. The CDR3 region has the DNA TGCAGCGTTGGTAGCGGGGGAAGTAACGGGGAGCTGTTTTTT.

This clonotype has ten or more counts. The chain uses TRBV28 and TRBJ1-5; D is possibly TRBD1 (5 bases). The germline V gene encodes CDR1 MDHEN and CDR2 SYDVKM. The CDR3 loop spans 15 amino acids. The V end was cut by 5 bases, the J end by 6 bases, with 17 bases between. CDR3 DNA sequence: TGTGCCAGCAGTGCGGATCCGGGACTGGTTCAGCCCCAGCATTTT. It encodes CASSADPGLVQPQHF.

This clonotype has ten or more counts. The V gene is TRBV6-1, the J gene TRBJ1-5; D gene ambiguous. The germline gives CDR1 MNHNS, CDR2 SASEGT. This CDR3 is built from 14 residues. Trimming stripped 1 base from V and 5 bases from J, with 9 bases between. CDR3 residues: CASSEVELDQPQHF. In DNA, the CDR3 is TGTGCCAGCAGTGAAGTCGAATTAGATCAGCCCCAGCATTTT.

This clonotype was detected many times. This chain joins TRBV4-3 and TRBJ1-1, with TRBD1 as a possible D gene (5 bases). The V gene lost 2 bases and the J gene lost 3 bases, with 7 bases spanning the gap. This CDR3 is built from 13 residues. Germline V gives CDR1 LGHNA, CDR2 YSLEER. CDR3 amino acids: CASSQSRDTEAFF. CDR3 nucleotides: TGCGCCAGCAGCCAAAGCAGGGACACTGAAGCTTTCTTT.

There are many counts of this clonotype. V gene TRBV28 combines with J gene TRBJ1-2, with 12 bases matching TRBD1. CDR1 is MDHEN and CDR2 is SYDVKM in the germline V gene. The CDR3 runs to 14 residues. V dropped 8 bases and J dropped 7; count of bases not matched to a gene: 8. The CDR3 region has the DNA TGTGCCAGCTTAACGGGACAGGGGGCTGTTGGCTACACCTTC. It specifies CASLTGQGAVGYTF.

The chain employs TRBV7-2 and TRBJ1-6; D gene ambiguous. Trimming cost V 1 base and J 16 bases, with 14 bases left between them. The CDR3 has 13 residues. From germline, CDR1 is SGHTA and CDR2 FQGNSA. The chain's CDR3 is CASSLESVIGLHF. In nucleotides, the CDR3 is TGTGCCAGCAGCTTAGAGTCGGTGATTGGTCTCCACTTT.

This clonotype was recorded at least ten times. The genes are TRBV30 and TRBJ2-5; unclear D gene. Germline assignment: CDR1 GTSNPN and CDR2 SVGIG (reference sequence). The CDR3 runs 14 residues. V was shortened by 4 bases and J by 2 bases, with 14 bases between the two germline ends. CDR3 nucleotide sequence: TGTGCCTGGATGGCTAGATCCACGCAAGAGACCCAGTACTTC. Protein: CAWMARSTQETQYF.

The table lists this clonotype with many counts. The V call is TRBV7-9, the J call TRBJ2-5; D remains unclear. Germline CDR1 reads SEHNR; CDR2 reads FQNEAQ (reference sequence). Trimming left V 4 bases short and J 5 bases short, with 11 bases between. The CDR3 extends over 13 amino acids. CDR3 sequence reads: CASSYGSAETQYF. CDR3 nucleotide sequence: TGTGCCAGCAGCTACGGCTCGGCGGAGACCCAGTACTTC. The variable domain in full, with the rest retrieved from reference TRBV7-9 and TRBJ2-5, is DTGVSQNPRHKITKRGQNVTFRCDPISEHNRLYWYRQTLGQGPEFLTYFQNEAQLEKSRLLSDRFSAERPKGSFSTLEIQRTEQGDSAMYLCASSYGSAETQYFGPGTRLLVL.

For this clonotype: This could be a read error, since a much larger clone is one nucleotide away. The rearrangement uses TRBV7-9 and TRBJ1-1; D unresolved. Trimming stripped 3 bases from V and 4 bases from J, with 3 bases between. The CDR3 has 11 amino acids. Germline CDR1 is SEHNR and CDR2 is FQNEAQ (reference sequence). The CDR3 here is CASSFGTEAFF. CDR3 sequence (DNA): TGTGCCAGCAGCTTTGGCACTGAAGCTTTCTTT.

This clonotype showed up many times. The rearrangement uses TRBV6-5 and TRBJ1-6; weak D call: TRBD1 (5 bases). Germline values: CDR1 MNHEY, CDR2 SVGAGI. Trimming removed 0 bases from V and 10 bases from J, with 10 bases in between. The CDR3 extends over 14 amino acids. The CDR3 sequence is CASSYSPDNSPLHF. DNA of the CDR3: TGTGCCAGCAGTTACTCACCGGACAACTCACCCCTCCACTTT.

The chain combines TRBV27 with TRBJ1-6; 9 nucleotides line up with TRBD1. Germline V lookup: CDR1 MNHEY, CDR2 SMNVEV (reference sequence). There are 14 residues in the CDR3. V dropped 4 bases and J dropped 8; count of bases not matched to a gene: 3. As DNA, the CDR3 is TGTGCCAGCAGTTGGACAGGGGTGGATTCACCCCTCCACTTT. This translates into CASSWTGVDSPLHF.

This chain links TRBV10-3 with TRBJ1-6; D is possibly TRBD1 (5 bases). The CDR3 spans 15 residues. Trimming shortened V by 8 bases and J by 3 bases, and 14 bases separated the two germline ends. CDR1 and CDR2 (germline): ENHRY, SYGVKD. The chain's CDR3 is CAIADDSYYNSPLHF. The CDR3 region has the DNA TGTGCCATCGCCGACGACAGCTACTATAATTCACCCCTCCACTTT.

This clonotype was counted at least ten times. J is TRBJ2-7 and V is TRBV4-1; D is perhaps TRBD1 (6 bases). CDR1 MGHRA and CDR2 YSYEKL come from the germline V gene. The V gene lost 4 bases and the J gene lost 2 bases, with 18 bases spanning the gap. This CDR3 spans 16 amino acids. The CDR3 is CASSRSGRDIPYEQYF. Written as DNA, the CDR3 is TGCGCCAGCAGCCGATCGGGCCGGGACATTCCCTACGAGCAGTACTTC.

This clonotype was observed a handful of times. The chain is built from TRBV28 and TRBJ2-7; 8 bases map to TRBD2. Germline values: CDR1 MDHEN, CDR2 SYDVKM. V was pared by 8 bases and J by 5 bases, with 11 bases of the junction left unmatched. CDR3 size: 14 residues. Here the CDR3 reads CASLSTGGQDEQYF. CDR3 coding DNA: TGTGCCAGCCTCTCAACGGGGGGGCAGGACGAGCAGTACTTC.

The gene calls are TRBV28 and TRBJ1-1; TRBD1 might be the D (6 bases). Germline loops: CDR1 MDHEN, CDR2 SYDVKM. Trimming took off 5 bases at V and 0 bases at J, with 16 bases between the two ends. This CDR3 region has 16 residues. The CDR3: CASSPGTGGMNTEAFF. Here the CDR3 DNA reads TGTGCCAGCAGTCCCGGGACCGGGGGCATGAACACTGAAGCTTTCTTT. The complete variable domain, with remaining parts taken from reference TRBV28 and TRBJ1-1, reads DVKVTQSSRYLVKRTGEKVFLECVQDMDHENMFWYRQDPGLGLRLIYFSYDVKMKEKGDIPEGYSVSREKKERFSLILESASTNQTSMYLCASSPGTGGMNTEAFFGQGTRLTVV.

This chain links TRBV6-6 with TRBJ1-2; 10 bases agree with TRBD1. The germline V gene encodes CDR1 MNHNY and CDR2 SVGAGI (reference sequence). The J segment lost 3 bases and the V segment lost 6 bases, leaving 1 base of the junction unmatched. This CDR3 region has 13 residues. CDR3 in DNA: TGTGCCAGCAGAGGACAGGGGGACTATGGCTACACCTTC. It translates to CASRGQGDYGYTF.

This chain links TRBV27 with TRBJ1-6; maybe TRBD1 (5 bases). The CDR3 totals 15 residues. Trimming left V 6 bases short and J 7 bases short, with 16 bases between. Germline V gives CDR1 MNHEY, CDR2 SMNVEV (reference sequence). The CDR3 spells CASSLIGTANSPLHF. The CDR3 DNA follows: TGTGCCAGCAGCTTAATCGGGACTGCAAATTCACCCCTCCACTTT.

The CDR3 DNA reads as TGTGCCAGCAGTTTCCCCCCGGTGGAGCAGTTCTTC. It codes for CASSFPPVEQFF. This chain links TRBV28 with TRBJ2-1; D gene uncertain. Trimming shortened V by 3 bases and J by 10 bases, and 10 bases separated the two germline ends. This CDR3 region has 12 residues. Germline V CDR1 and CDR2: MDHEN, SYDVKM.

This clonotype was detected ten times or more. The chain couples TRBV29-1 to TRBJ2-5; D is ambiguous. V was clipped by 1 base and J by 4 bases, with 4 bases between them. The CDR3 runs to 11 residues. The V gene's germline CDR1 is SQVTM and CDR2 ANQGSEA. The CDR3 region is CSVEVGETQYF. The CDR3 bases are TGCAGCGTTGAAGTTGGAGAGACCCAGTACTTC.

This sequence joins TRBV28 and TRBJ2-7; D uncertain. Germline V gene sequence: CDR1 MDHEN, CDR2 SYDVKM. V was shortened by 2 bases and J by 0 bases, with 14 bases between the two germline ends. The CDR3 totals 16 residues. The CDR3 protein is CASSLNAELSSYEQYF. The CDR3 DNA reads TGTGCCAGCAGTTTAAATGCGGAGCTAAGCTCCTACGAGCAGTACTTC.